This T cell receptor (beta chain) stems from a study of blood T cells in healthy people across ages. The V gene's germline CDR1 is SGHTA and CDR2 FQGNSA. Deletions cut 5 bases from V and 2 bases from J, with 15 bases between. The CDR3 extends over 15 amino acids. The use of a sample-barcoded 5' primer and a J-beta primer mix characterized a second PCR of roughly 7 to 12 cycles. TCRdb itself ran the 5' RACE reads through MiXCR, one entry per CDR3 protein. Found here are fewer than 800,000 distinct CDR3 sequences, roughly 49% of them singletons; the top ten hold roughly 30%. The V and J genes are TRBV7-2 and TRBJ2-5, with D perhaps given as TRBD1 or TRBD2 (7 bases each). The sample consisted of blood. This sequence originates from a woman aged 55-70 years in good health. CDR3 region: CASSRQGGKQETQYF. The CDR3 bases are TGTGCCAGCAGCAGACAGGGAGGGAAACAAGAGACCCAGTACTTC.